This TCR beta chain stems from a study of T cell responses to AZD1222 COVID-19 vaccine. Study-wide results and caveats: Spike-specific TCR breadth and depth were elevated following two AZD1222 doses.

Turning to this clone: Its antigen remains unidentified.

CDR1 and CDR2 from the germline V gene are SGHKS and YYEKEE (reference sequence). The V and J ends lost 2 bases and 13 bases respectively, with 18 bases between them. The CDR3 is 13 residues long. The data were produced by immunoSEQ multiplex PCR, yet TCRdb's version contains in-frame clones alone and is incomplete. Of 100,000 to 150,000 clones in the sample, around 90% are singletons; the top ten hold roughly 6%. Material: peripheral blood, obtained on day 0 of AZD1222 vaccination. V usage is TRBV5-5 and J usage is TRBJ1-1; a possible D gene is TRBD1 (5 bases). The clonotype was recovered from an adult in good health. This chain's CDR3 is CASSFEARGMDFF. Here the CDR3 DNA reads TGTGCCAGCAGCTTTGAGGCCCGGGGGATGGATTTCTTT.